This paragraph reports one T cell receptor (beta chain). V was clipped by 1 base and J by 3 bases; unmatched bases: 0. CDR1 and CDR2 (germline): LNHNV, YYDKDF (reference sequence). The CDR3 has 13 residues. The entry originates in a study of cytomegalovirus exposure and HLA in healthy donors. Both 60 Vbeta primers and 13 Jbeta primers went into the PCR. This table comes from immunoSEQ multiplex PCR, and its TCRdb copy is limited to in-frame clones, with some not included. The data show fewer than 150,000 clones, with around 73% seen just once and approximately 15% held by the top ten. The gene calls are TRBV15 and TRBJ2-7, with 7 nucleotides matching TRBD1. Sequencing input: PBMCs. This sequence was found in a human donor in good health. DNA for the CDR3: TGTGCCACCAGCAGAGGGGACAGCTACGAGCAGTACTTC. It yields the protein CATSRGDSYEQYF.